This T cell receptor beta chain appears in the sequencing data of a study of spatial heterogeneity in lung cancer. At the level of the study: More than eight raw reads, on average, carried each unique TCR and UMI combination. Study-wide findings and caveats: Ubiquitous expanded tumor TCRs were observed in blood more at resection than follow-up.

The presence of a unique molecular identifier marked each TCR cDNA molecule. In TCRdb, the 5' RACE reads were re-called with MiXCR into one record per CDR3 protein. The sample lists tens of thousands of distinct CDR3 sequences, approximately 8.1% occurring once. This clonotype was detected a few times. Its antigen is as yet unknown. Time point specified: sample taken at primary tumor resection. Sequencing was performed on whole RNA extracted from tumor and nontumor lung tissue, or from frozen PBMC, and the material was left unsorted. In germline, CDR1 is MGHDK, CDR2 SYGVNS. The CDR3 length is 16 residues. V was clipped by 6 bases and J by 2 bases; unmatched bases: 7.

The chain links TRBV25-1 to TRBJ2-6, with 7 bases fitting TRBD1. The TCR comes from a male donor with early-stage non-small cell lung cancer. This specimen was PBMCs, taken at surgery. The DNA for the CDR3 is TGTGCCAGCAGCGAACAGGGGAGTACTGGGGCCAACGTCCTGACTTTC. The encoded protein is CASSEQGSTGANVLTF. The entire variable domain, with the rest obtained from reference TRBV25-1 and TRBJ2-6, is as follows: EADIYQTPRYLVIGTGKKITLECSQTMGHDKMYWYQQDPGMELHLIHYSYGVNSTEKGDLSSESTVSRIRTEHFPLTLESARPSHTSQYLCASSEQGSTGANVLTFGAGSRLTVL.